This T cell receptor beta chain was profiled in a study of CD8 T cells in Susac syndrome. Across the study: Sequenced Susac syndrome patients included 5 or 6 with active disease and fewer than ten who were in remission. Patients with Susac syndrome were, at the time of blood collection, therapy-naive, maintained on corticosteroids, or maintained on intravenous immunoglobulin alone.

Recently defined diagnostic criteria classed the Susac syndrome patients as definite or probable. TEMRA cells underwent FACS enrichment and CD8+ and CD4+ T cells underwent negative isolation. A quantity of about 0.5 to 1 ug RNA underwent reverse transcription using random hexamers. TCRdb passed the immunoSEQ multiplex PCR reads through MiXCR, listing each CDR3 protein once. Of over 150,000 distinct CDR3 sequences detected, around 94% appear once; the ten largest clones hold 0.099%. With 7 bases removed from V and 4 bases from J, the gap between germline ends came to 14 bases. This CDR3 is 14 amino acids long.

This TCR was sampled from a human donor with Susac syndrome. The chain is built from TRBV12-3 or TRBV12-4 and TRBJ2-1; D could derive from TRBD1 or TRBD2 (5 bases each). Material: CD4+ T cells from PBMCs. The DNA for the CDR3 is TGTGCCAGCATCTTAACCGGGGCGTACAATGAGCAGTTCTTC. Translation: CASILTGAYNEQFF.